The clone carrying this TCR beta chain showed up many times. TCRdb's table, derived via immunoSEQ multiplex PCR, lists solely in-frame clones and lacks some. The sample lists approximately 110,000 clones, 75% to 90% seen once, with approximately 1% in the top ten. The sample comes from a study of blood T cell repertoires in COVID-19. CDR3 size: 15 residues. V was cut by 0 bases and J by 3 bases, with 11 bases left in between. Germline V lookup: CDR1 LGHNT, CDR2 FRNRAP. The specimen sequenced was peripheral blood. This chain uses TRBV12-5 with TRBJ2-5; D unresolved. This clonotype originated in a human donor in a cohort sampled during active COVID-19. CDR3 in amino acids: CASGLVPSDKETQYF. Written as DNA, the CDR3 is TGTGCTAGTGGTTTGGTACCGTCAGACAAAGAGACCCAGTACTTC.